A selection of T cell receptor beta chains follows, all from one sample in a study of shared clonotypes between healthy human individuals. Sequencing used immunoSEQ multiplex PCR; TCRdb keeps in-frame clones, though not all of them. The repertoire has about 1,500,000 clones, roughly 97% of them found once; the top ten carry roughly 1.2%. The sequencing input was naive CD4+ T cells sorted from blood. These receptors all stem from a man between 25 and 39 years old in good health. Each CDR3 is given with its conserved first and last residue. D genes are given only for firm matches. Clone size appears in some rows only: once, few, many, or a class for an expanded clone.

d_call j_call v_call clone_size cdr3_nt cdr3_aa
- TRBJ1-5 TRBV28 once TGTGCCAGCAGTTTGACCCCAGGGGAGGGCAATCAGCCCCAGCATTTT CASSLTPGEGNQPQHF
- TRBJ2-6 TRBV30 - TGTGCCTGGAGCCCTGGGGCCAACGTCCTGACTTTC CAWSPGANVLTF
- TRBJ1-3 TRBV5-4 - TGTGCCAGCAGCTCCCGGGAACAAACTGGAAACACCATATATTTT CASSSREQTGNTIYF
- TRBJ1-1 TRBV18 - TGTGCCAGCTCACCAGTTGGGCAAAACACTGAAGCTTTCTTT CASSPVGQNTEAFF
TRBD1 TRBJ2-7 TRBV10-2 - TGCGCCAGCAGGGAGGGACAGGGGGCGCGATTTTCGTACGAGCAGTACTTC CASREGQGARFSYEQYF
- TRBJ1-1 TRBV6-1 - TGTGCCAGCAAGGACCCGAACACTGAAGCTTTCTTT CASKDPNTEAFF
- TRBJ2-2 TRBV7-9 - TGTGCCAGCCGTCTACTCCCGAACACCGGGGAGCTGTTTTTT CASRLLPNTGELFF
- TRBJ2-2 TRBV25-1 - TGTGCCAGCAGTTACAGTGCGAACACCGGGGAGCTGTTTTTT CASSYSANTGELFF
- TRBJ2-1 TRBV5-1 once TGCGCCAGCAGCTTCACGTCTCGCTCCTACAATGAGCAGTTCTTC CASSFTSRSYNEQFF
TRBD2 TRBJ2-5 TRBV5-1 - TGCGCCAGCAGCTTGGGGGGCGGGAGGGAGGAGACCCAGTACTTC CASSLGGGREETQYF
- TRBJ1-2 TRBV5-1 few TGCGCCAGCAGCTTGGCCAAGGGCCCTACTAACTATGGCTACACCTTC CASSLAKGPTNYGYTF
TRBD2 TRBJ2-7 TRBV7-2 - TGTGCCAGCAGCCCTAGCGGGAGGTGGGACGAGCAGTACTTC CASSPSGRWDEQYF
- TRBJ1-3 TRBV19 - TGTGCCAGCATAAGTCCCGGAAACACCATATATTTT CASISPGNTIYF
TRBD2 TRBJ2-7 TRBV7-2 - TGTGCCAGCAGCGCGGGACTAGCGGACACCTACGAGCAGTACTTC CASSAGLADTYEQYF
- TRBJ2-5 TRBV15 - TGTGCCACCAGCAGAGATCGGGCTGGAGAGACCCAGTACTTC CATSRDRAGETQYF
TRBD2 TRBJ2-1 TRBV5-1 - TGCGCCAGCAGCTTGGGACTAGCGGGAGGCGGCTCCTACAATGAGCAGTTCTTC CASSLGLAGGGSYNEQFF
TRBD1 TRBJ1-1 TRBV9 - TGTGCCAGCAGCACGGGACAGGGTCGTTTGGTCACTGAAGCTTTCTTT CASSTGQGRLVTEAFF
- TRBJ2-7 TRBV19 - TGTGCCAGTAGTATCAGGCTAGCGACCTACGAGCAGTACTTC CASSIRLATYEQYF
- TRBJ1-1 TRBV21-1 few TGTGCCAGGTCCTTACACGACAGGGGGACTGAAGCTTTCTTT CARSLHDRGTEAFF
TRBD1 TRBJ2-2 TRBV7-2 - TGTGCCAGCAGCCCCAGACAGGGCACCGGGGAGCTGTTTTTT CASSPRQGTGELFF
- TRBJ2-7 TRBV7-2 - TGTGCCAGCAGCCCAGGACTCATCCTATCGGGCTCCTACGAGCAGTACTTC CASSPGLILSGSYEQYF
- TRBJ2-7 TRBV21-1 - TGTGCCAGCAGCACACTTTGGGACAGACCTTCCTACGAGCAGTACTTC CASSTLWDRPSYEQYF
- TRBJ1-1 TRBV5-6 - TGTGCCAGCAGCTTGCCCAAAATGAACACTGAAGCTTTCTTT CASSLPKMNTEAFF
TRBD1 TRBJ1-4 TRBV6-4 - TGTGCCAGCAATGCCCAGATGAGGGACAGGGGATCAACTAATGAAAAACTGTTTTTT CASNAQMRDRGSTNEKLFF
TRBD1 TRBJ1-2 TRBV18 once TGTGCCAGCTCACCACAAGGACAGGGCATTGGCTACACCTTC CASSPQGQGIGYTF
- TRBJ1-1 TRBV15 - TGTGCCACCAGCAGAGGAGGCACAGGGAATACTGAAGCTTTCTTT CATSRGGTGNTEAFF
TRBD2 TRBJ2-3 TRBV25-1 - TGTGCCAGCAGGGGCGGACTAGCGGACACAGATACGCAGTATTTT CASRGGLADTDTQYF
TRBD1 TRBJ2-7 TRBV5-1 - TGCGCCAGTCGGACAGGGGTGGGCTACGAGCAGTACTTC CASRTGVGYEQYF
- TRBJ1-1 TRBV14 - TGTGCCAGCAGCCAAGTTGTGGGAGGCACTGAAGCTTTCTTT CASSQVVGGTEAFF
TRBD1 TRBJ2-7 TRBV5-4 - TGTGCCAGCAGCTTGGGGGGACAGGGGCTCCGGGAGCAGTACTTC CASSLGGQGLREQYF
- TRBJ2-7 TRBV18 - TGTGCCAGCTCACCAATAGCCGGGGGTAACGAGCAGTACTTC CASSPIAGGNEQYF
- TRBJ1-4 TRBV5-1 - TGCGCCAGCAGCTTGGGGTATAATGAAAAACTGTTTTTT CASSLGYNEKLFF
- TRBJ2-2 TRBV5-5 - TGTGCCAGCAGCCCGGGACGCACGAACACCGGGGAGCTGTTTTTT CASSPGRTNTGELFF
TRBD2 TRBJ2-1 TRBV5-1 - TGCGCCAGCAGCGGGGACTACGACAATGAGCAGTTCTTC CASSGDYDNEQFF
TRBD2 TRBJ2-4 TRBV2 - TGTGCCACCTTACTAGCGCCCCAGCGGAACATTCAGTACTTC CATLLAPQRNIQYF
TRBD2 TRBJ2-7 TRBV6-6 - TGTGTCCCGGGCGGAGCGGGAGGGCGTAACGAGCAGTACTTC CVPGGAGGRNEQYF
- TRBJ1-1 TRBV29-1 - TGCAGCGTTGGAGTAGGTAGGCAGGACACTGAAGCTTTCTTT CSVGVGRQDTEAFF
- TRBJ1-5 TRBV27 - TGTGCCAGCAGTTTCTCTGTGGATCAGCCCCAGCATTTT CASSFSVDQPQHF
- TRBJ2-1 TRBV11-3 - TGTGCCAGCAGTCGGACTAAAGGAGGGGAGCAGTTCTTC CASSRTKGGEQFF
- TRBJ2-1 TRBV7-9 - TGTGCCAGCAGCTTAGAGCCCCAGGGTAGGGGTGAGCAGTTCTTC CASSLEPQGRGEQFF
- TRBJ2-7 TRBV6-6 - TGTGCCAGCAGTTACGCTCAAGGCGACTACGAGCAGTACTTC CASSYAQGDYEQYF
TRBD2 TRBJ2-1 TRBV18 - TGTGCCAGCTCACCCGGACTAGCGGGTTACAATGAGCAGTTCTTC CASSPGLAGYNEQFF
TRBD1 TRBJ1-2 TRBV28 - TGTGCCAGCAGTTTCGGGGACAGGGGGAACTATGGCTACACCTTC CASSFGDRGNYGYTF
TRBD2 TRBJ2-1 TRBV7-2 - TGTGCCAGCAGCTTAGCCGTGGCGGGAGCGTACAATGAGCAGTTCTTC CASSLAVAGAYNEQFF
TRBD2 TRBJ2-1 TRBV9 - TGTGCCAGCAGCGCAAGACTAGCGGGAGCGAAAAATGAGCAGTTCTTC CASSARLAGAKNEQFF
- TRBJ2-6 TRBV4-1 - TGCGCCAGCAGCCAGAACACAGGGTCCGGGGCCAACGTCCTGACTTTC CASSQNTGSGANVLTF
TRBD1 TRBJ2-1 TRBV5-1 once TGCGCCAGCAGCTCAGCCGGGACAGGGTATTGGGATGAGCAGTTCTTC CASSSAGTGYWDEQFF
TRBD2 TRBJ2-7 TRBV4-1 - TGCGCCAGCAGCCAGAATAGCGGGAGGGCCTACGAGCAGTACTTC CASSQNSGRAYEQYF
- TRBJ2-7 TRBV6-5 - TGTGCCACTTCGGCCGGGACCTACGAGCAGTACTTC CATSAGTYEQYF
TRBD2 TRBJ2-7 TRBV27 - TGTGCCAGCAGCTCCCCGAGCGGGAGTAAGGGCTACGAGCAGTACTTC CASSSPSGSKGYEQYF
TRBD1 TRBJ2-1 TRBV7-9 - TGTGCCAGCAGCTTAGTGGGACAGGGGAAATACAATGAGCAGTTCTTC CASSLVGQGKYNEQFF
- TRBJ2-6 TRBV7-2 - TGTGCCAGCAGCGGCTTCGGCTCTGGGGCCAACGTCCTGACTTTC CASSGFGSGANVLTF
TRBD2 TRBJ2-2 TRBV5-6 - TGTGCCAGCAGTTTTAAGGGACTAGCGGGGCCCGGGGAGCTGTTTTTT CASSFKGLAGPGELFF
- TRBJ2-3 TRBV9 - TGTGCCAGCAGTCGGCCGAGCACAGATACGCAGTATTTT CASSRPSTDTQYF
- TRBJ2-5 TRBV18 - TGTGCCAGCTCACTTCCCTTTCTAGAGACCCAGTACTTC CASSLPFLETQYF
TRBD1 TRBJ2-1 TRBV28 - TGTGCCAGCAGTGGTTCGGGACAGGGAAGGAATGAGCAGTTCTTC CASSGSGQGRNEQFF
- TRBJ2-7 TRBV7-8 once TGTGCCAGCAGCTTAACCCAGCCCAGCTCCTACGAGCAGTACTTC CASSLTQPSSYEQYF